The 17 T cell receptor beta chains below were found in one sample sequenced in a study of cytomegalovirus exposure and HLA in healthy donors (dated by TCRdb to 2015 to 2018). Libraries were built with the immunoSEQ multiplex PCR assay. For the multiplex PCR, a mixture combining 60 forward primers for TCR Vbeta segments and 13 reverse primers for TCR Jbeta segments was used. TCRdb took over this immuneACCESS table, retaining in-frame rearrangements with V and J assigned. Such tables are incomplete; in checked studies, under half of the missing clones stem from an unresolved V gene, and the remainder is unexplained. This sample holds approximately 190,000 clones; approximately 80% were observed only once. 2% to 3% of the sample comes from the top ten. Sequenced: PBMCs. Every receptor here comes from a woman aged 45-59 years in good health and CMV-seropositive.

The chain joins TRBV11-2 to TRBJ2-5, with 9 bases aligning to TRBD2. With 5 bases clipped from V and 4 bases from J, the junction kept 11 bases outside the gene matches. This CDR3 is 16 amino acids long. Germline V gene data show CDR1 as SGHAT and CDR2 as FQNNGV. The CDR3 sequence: CASSPSGGGASETQYF. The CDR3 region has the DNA TGTGCCAGCAGCCCTAGTGGCGGGGGGGCTTCAGAGACCCAGTACTTC.

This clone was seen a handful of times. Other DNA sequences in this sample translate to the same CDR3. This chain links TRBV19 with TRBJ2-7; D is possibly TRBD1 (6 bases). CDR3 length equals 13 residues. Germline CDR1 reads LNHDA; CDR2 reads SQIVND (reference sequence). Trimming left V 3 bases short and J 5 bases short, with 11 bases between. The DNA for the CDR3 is TGTGCCAGTAGTATCGCCTCAGGGGACGAGCAGTACTTC. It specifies CASSIASGDEQYF.

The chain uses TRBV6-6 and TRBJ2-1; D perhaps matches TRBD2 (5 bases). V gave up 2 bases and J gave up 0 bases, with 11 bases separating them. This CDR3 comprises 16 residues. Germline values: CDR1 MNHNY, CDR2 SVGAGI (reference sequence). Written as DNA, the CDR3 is TGTGCCAGCAGTTACCTTGATGGGAGCTCCTACAATGAGCAGTTCTTC. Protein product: CASSYLDGSSYNEQFF.

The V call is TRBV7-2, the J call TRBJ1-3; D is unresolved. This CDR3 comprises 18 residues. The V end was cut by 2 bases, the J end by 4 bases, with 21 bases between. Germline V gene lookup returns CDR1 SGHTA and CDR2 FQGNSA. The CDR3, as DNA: TGTGCCAGCAGCTTACTAATCTTGGGCCGCGGGGTAGGAAACACCATATATTTT. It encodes CASSLLILGRGVGNTIYF.

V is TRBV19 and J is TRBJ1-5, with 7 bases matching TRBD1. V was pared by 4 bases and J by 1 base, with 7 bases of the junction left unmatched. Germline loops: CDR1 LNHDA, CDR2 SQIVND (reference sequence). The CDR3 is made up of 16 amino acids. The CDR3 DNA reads TGTGCCAGTAGTACCACGACAGGGAAGAGCAATCAGCCCCAGCATTTT. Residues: CASSTTTGKSNQPQHF.

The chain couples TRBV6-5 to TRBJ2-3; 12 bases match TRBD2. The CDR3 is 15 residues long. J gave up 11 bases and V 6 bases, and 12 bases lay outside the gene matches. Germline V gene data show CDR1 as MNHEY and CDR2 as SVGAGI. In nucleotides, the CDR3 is TGTGCCAGCAGGGAGCCTAGCGGGGGGGCCAATCGGCAGTATTTT. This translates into CASREPSGGANRQYF.

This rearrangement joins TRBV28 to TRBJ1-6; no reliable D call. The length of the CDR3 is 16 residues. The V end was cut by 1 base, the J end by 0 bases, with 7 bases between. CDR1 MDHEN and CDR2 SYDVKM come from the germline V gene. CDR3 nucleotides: TGTGCCAGCAGTTTATCCCCTAGCTCCTATAATTCACCCCTCCACTTT. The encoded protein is CASSLSPSSYNSPLHF.

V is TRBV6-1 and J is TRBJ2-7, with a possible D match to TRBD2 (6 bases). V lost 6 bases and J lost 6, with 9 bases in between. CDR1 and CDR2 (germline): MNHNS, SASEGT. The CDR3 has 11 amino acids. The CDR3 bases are TGTGCCAGCAGCCTGGGAGGCGAGCAGTACTTC. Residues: CASSLGGEQYF.

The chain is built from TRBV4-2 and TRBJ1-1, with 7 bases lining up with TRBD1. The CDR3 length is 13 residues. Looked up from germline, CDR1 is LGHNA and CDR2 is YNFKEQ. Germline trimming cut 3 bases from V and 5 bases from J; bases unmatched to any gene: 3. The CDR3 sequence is CASSQTQGTEAFF. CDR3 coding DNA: TGTGCCAGCAGCCAGACACAGGGGACTGAAGCTTTCTTT.

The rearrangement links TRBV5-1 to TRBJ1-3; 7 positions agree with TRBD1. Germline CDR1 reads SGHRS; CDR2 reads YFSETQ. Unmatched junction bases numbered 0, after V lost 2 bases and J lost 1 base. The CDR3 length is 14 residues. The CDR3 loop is CASSLQGSGNTIYF. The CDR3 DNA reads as TGCGCCAGCAGCTTACAGGGGTCTGGAAACACCATATATTTT. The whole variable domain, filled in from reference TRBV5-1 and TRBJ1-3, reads KAGVTQTPRYLIKTRGQQVTLSCSPISGHRSVSWYQQTPGQGLQFLFEYFSETQRNKGNFPGRFSGRQFSNSRSEMNVSTLELGDSALYLCASSLQGSGNTIYFGEGSWLTVV.

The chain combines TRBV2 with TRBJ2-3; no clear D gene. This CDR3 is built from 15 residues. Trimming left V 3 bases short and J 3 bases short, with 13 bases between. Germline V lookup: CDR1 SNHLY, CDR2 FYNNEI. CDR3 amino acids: CASSERPPSTDTQYF. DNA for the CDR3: TGTGCCAGCAGTGAGCGGCCACCCTCTACAGATACGCAGTATTTT.

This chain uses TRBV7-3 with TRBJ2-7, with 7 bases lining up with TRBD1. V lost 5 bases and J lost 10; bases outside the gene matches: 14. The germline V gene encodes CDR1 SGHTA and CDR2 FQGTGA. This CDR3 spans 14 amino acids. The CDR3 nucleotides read TGTGCCAGCAGCCAACGACAGGGATCCTGGGGTCAGTACTTC. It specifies CASSQRQGSWGQYF.

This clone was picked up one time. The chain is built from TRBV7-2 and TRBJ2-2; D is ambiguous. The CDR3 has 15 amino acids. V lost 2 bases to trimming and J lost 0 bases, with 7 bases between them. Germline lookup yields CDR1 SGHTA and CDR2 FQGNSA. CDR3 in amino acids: CASSLSPANTGELFF. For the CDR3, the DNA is TGTGCCAGCAGCTTAAGCCCTGCGAACACCGGGGAGCTGTTTTTT.

CDR3 amino acids: CASSFGVQGAQEQYF. The CDR3 DNA sequence: TGCGCCAGCAGCTTTGGGGTACAGGGGGCGCAAGAGCAGTACTTC. V gene TRBV5-1 combines with J gene TRBJ2-7, with TRBD1 matching 9 bases. The CDR3 sequence is 15 residues long. Germline CDR1 reads SGHRS; CDR2 reads YFSETQ. The ends lost 2 bases at V and 7 bases at J; junction bases unmatched: 10.

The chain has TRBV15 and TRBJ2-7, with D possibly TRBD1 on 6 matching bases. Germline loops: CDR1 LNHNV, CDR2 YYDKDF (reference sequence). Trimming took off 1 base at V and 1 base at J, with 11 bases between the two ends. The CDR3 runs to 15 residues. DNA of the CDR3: TGTGCCACCAGCAGAGTACGGACAGAATCCTACGAGCAGTACTTC. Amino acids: CATSRVRTESYEQYF.

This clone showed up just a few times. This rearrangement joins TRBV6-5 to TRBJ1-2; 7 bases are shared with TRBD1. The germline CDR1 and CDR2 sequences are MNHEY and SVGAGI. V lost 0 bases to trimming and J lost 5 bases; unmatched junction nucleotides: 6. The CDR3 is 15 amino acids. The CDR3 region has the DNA TGTGCCAGCAGTTACTCGGGACAGCGTCAGTATGGCTACACCTTC. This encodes CASSYSGQRQYGYTF.

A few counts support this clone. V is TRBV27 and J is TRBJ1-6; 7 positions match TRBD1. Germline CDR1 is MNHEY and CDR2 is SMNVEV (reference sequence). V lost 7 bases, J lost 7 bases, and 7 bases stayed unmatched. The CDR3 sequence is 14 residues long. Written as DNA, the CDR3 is TGTGCCAGCAAGGCCGGGACAGACAATTCACCCCTCCACTTT. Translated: CASKAGTDNSPLHF.